The 29 T cell receptor beta chains reported below all come from one sample, sequenced in a study of T cell repertoires in cytomegalovirus infection. TCRdb re-derived calls from the reads in MiXCR, one entry per CDR3 protein. Altogether about 900,000 distinct CDR3 sequences are present, around 29% being singletons, with the ten largest covering 11% to 15%. For these receptors, no antigen is known. This sample comprised cultured CD8+ T cells from PBMCs, obtained from culture after CMV antigen stimulation. The receptors shown here come from a human donor in good health (CMV status not recorded). Some clones in this sample may be carry-over from other donors' samples.

The rearrangement links TRBV6-5 to TRBJ2-2, with D possibly matching TRBD1 (6 bases). This CDR3 contains 17 residues. CDR1 is MNHEY and CDR2 is SVGAGI in the germline V gene. Trimming removed 4 bases from V and 1 base from J, with 16 bases in between. The CDR3 region has the DNA TGTGCCAGCAGTTTCTGGCAGGGGTGGCAGAACACCGGGGAGCTGTTTTTT. As protein: CASSFWQGWQNTGELFF.

This chain links TRBV27 with TRBJ1-1; TRBD1 is a possible D gene (6 bases). Trimming pared 7 bases from V and 4 bases from J, leaving 13 bases between. This CDR3 spans 13 amino acids. Germline CDR1 and CDR2: MNHEY and SMNVEV (reference sequence). CDR3 DNA sequence: TGTGCCAGCAACACAGGGTTGGGCACTGAAGCTTTCTTT. This codes for CASNTGLGTEAFF.

This clonotype was found many times. The chain couples TRBV7-6 to TRBJ2-1; possible D gene TRBD1, 6 bases. The V gene's germline CDR1 is SGHVS and CDR2 FNYEAQ. The V and J ends lost 1 base and 9 bases respectively, with 7 bases between them. The CDR3 has 12 amino acids. The CDR3 region is CASSLGQAEQFF. The DNA of the CDR3 is TGTGCCAGCAGCTTAGGACAGGCTGAGCAGTTCTTC.

This clonotype was detected a few times. The V gene is TRBV6-2 or TRBV6-3, the J gene TRBJ2-2; 7 bases map to TRBD2. Germline V gene data show CDR1 as MNHEY and CDR2 as SVGEGT. The CDR3 spans 17 residues. V shed 0 bases, J shed 3 bases, and the junction held 7 bases outside the gene matches. CDR3 DNA sequence: TGTGCCAGCAGTTACTCAGGTCCTAGCGGTTACACCGGGGAGCTGTTTTTT. Its translation is CASSYSGPSGYTGELFF.

About this clonotype itself: A clone one base away is much larger, so this may be a read error. DNA for the CDR3: TGTGCCAGCACTCCCCCCGGGACAGGAATTTACGAGCAGTACTTC. Encoded protein: CASTPPGTGIYEQYF. The rearrangement joins TRBV7-8 to TRBJ2-7, with 8 bases identical to TRBD1. From germline, CDR1 is SGHVS and CDR2 FQNEAQ. The CDR3 is 15 amino acids. The V segment lost 7 bases and the J segment 4 bases; nucleotides outside the gene matches: 12.

This sequence joins TRBV6-5 and TRBJ2-7; D perhaps matches TRBD1 (6 bases). Looked up from germline, CDR1 is MNHEY and CDR2 is SVGAGI. The CDR3 length is 14 residues. Trimming left V 6 bases short and J 2 bases short, with 14 bases between. The CDR3 coding sequence is TGTGCCAGCAGCGCATCGGACAGTACCTACGAGCAGTACTTC. Translation: CASSASDSTYEQYF.

This clonotype was detected a few times. The chain uses TRBV6-5 and TRBJ1-2, with D perhaps TRBD1 (6 bases). CDR3 length: 15 amino acids. Germline CDR1 reads MNHEY; CDR2 reads SVGAGI. Trimming took off 2 bases at V and 8 bases at J, with 18 bases between the two ends. CDR3 sequence reads: CASSYIGTSQQGYTF. The CDR3 DNA sequence: TGTGCCAGCAGTTACATCGGGACATCCCAACAAGGCTACACCTTC.

The chain has TRBV4-1 and TRBJ2-2, with D maybe TRBD2 (6 bases). Germline V gives CDR1 MGHRA, CDR2 YSYEKL. The CDR3 is 17 amino acids. V dropped 0 bases and J dropped 5 bases, with 16 bases sitting between them. CDR3 nucleotide sequence: TGCGCCAGCAGCCAAGATAGAGGAGGCAGCGGGACCGGGGAGCTGTTTTTT. Translating gives CASSQDRGGSGTGELFF.

This clonotype was recorded a few times. The rearrangement uses TRBV19 and TRBJ1-5; D ambiguous. Deletions cut 7 bases from V and 1 base from J, with 17 bases between. The germline gives CDR1 LNHDA, CDR2 SQIVND (reference sequence). This CDR3 has 16 residues. This CDR3 reads CASTEDPGLSNQPQHF. The CDR3 nucleotides are TGTGCCAGTACCGAAGATCCAGGACTCAGCAATCAGCCCCAGCATTTT. Full variable domain (rest looked up from reference TRBV19 and TRBJ1-5): DGGITQSPKYLFRKEGQNVTLSCEQNLNHDAMYWYRQDPGQGLRLIYYSQIVNDFQKGDIAEGYSVSREKKESFPLTVTSAQKNPTAFYLCASTEDPGLSNQPQHFGDGTRLSIL.

This clonotype was detected only a few times. The V gene is TRBV7-9, the J gene TRBJ1-4; tentatively, D is TRBD1 (6 bases). CDR3 length: 16 amino acids. Trimming removed 2 bases at V and 5 bases at J, with 15 bases between. Looked up from germline, CDR1 is SEHNR and CDR2 is FQNEAQ (reference sequence). CDR3 bases: TGTGCCAGCAGCTTAAAAGAGGACAGCCAGAATGAAAAACTGTTTTTT. Translating gives CASSLKEDSQNEKLFF.

This chain links TRBV29-1 with TRBJ2-1, with D possibly matching TRBD2 (7 bases). CDR1 and CDR2 (germline): SQVTM, ANQGSEA. The CDR3 totals 13 residues. Deletions cut 0 bases from V and 13 bases from J, with 16 bases between. The CDR3 spells CSVEDLFGGAQFF. The CDR3 bases are TGCAGCGTTGAAGATCTATTTGGGGGGGCCCAGTTCTTC.

The V call is TRBV20-1, the J call TRBJ1-5; D is unresolved. This CDR3 has 17 residues. Trimming removed 4 bases at V and 7 bases at J, with 26 bases between. From germline, CDR1 is DFQATT and CDR2 SNEGSKA (reference sequence). The CDR3 DNA reads as TGCAGTGCTAAATCCTTCCGGCAGGATCAACGGACCCAGCCCCAGCATTTT. As protein: CSAKSFRQDQRTQPQHF.

CDR3 DNA: TGTGCCAGCAGGAACGGACAGTTTTCCAATCAGCCCCAGCATTTT. This translates into CASRNGQFSNQPQHF. The chain combines TRBV2 with TRBJ1-5, with TRBD1 as a possible D gene (6 bases). The V end was cut by 6 bases, the J end by 3 bases, with 15 bases between. Per the germline V gene, CDR1 is SNHLY and CDR2 is FYNNEI. The CDR3 has 15 amino acids.

The rearrangement uses TRBV6-5 and TRBJ1-2; D is ambiguous. Trimming left V 4 bases short and J 4 bases short, with 13 bases between. Looked up from germline, CDR1 is MNHEY and CDR2 is SVGAGI. This CDR3 has 14 residues. In DNA form, the CDR3 reads TGTGCCAGCAGTTTTTCTCTGGCCTCCTATGGCTACACCTTC. Residues: CASSFSLASYGYTF.

This clonotype has only a few counts. This chain links TRBV6-2 or TRBV6-3 with TRBJ2-3, with D tentatively TRBD1 or TRBD2 (6 bases each). CDR1 and CDR2 (germline): MNHEY, SVGEGT. V shed 2 bases and J shed 4 bases, with 13 bases lying between them. There are 15 residues in the CDR3. The CDR3 DNA reads TGTGCCAGCAGTTACAGGGGGGCAGCCTCAGATACGCAGTATTTT. It yields the protein CASSYRGAASDTQYF.

CDR3 sequence reads: CASARKDRADNEQFF. CDR3 nucleotide sequence: TGTGCTAGTGCCCGCAAGGACAGGGCCGACAATGAGCAGTTCTTC. The chain links TRBV12-5 to TRBJ2-1, with 8 bases fitting TRBD1. The trim removed 7 bases at V and 5 bases at J, leaving 10 bases unmatched. Germline V gene lookup returns CDR1 LGHNT and CDR2 FRNRAP. The CDR3 is 15 amino acids.

This rearrangement joins TRBV6-2 or TRBV6-3 to TRBJ1-1; TRBD1 matches 9 bases. V lost 2 bases and J lost 3; bases outside the gene matches: 7. The V gene's germline CDR1 is MNHEY and CDR2 SVGEGT. This CDR3 comprises 16 residues. DNA of the CDR3: TGTGCCAGCAGTTACCCGGACAGGGGATCGTACACTGAAGCTTTCTTT. Protein sequence: CASSYPDRGSYTEAFF.

The V and J genes are TRBV7-9 and TRBJ1-2; D may be TRBD1 (6 bases). V dropped 2 bases and J dropped 8 bases, with 21 bases sitting between them. Germline CDR1 SEHNR, CDR2 FQNEAQ (reference sequence). The CDR3 is made up of 16 amino acids. The CDR3 here is CASSLRQAPAIWGYTF. The CDR3 DNA reads TGTGCCAGCAGCTTAAGACAGGCCCCGGCTATTTGGGGCTACACCTTC.

The genes are TRBV28 and TRBJ1-1; D not resolved. CDR1 is MDHEN and CDR2 is SYDVKM in the germline V gene. V lost 6 bases and J 7 bases, leaving 15 bases between the germline ends. This CDR3 is built from 13 residues. The CDR3 sequence: CASRSIPRDEAFF. The CDR3 DNA reads as TGTGCCAGCAGGTCGATACCCCGAGATGAAGCTTTCTTT.

In the case of this clonotype: One end of the junction varies from germline; a read error may be responsible. The rearrangement joins TRBV6-4 to TRBJ2-7, with TRBD1 as a possible D gene (6 bases). The CDR3 covers 15 residues. Germline assignment: CDR1 MRHNA and CDR2 SNTAGT. The chain's CDR3 is CTSSPRGSPIVEQYF. CDR3 in DNA: TGTACCAGCAGTCCGAGGGGGAGTCCGATTGTCGAGCAGTACTTC.

CDR3 nucleotides: TGCGCCAGCAGCCAAGAACTAACACCTATCTCTGGAAACACCATATATTTT. Protein sequence: CASSQELTPISGNTIYF. This sequence joins TRBV4-1 and TRBJ1-3; D is uncertain. Germline V gene lookup returns CDR1 MGHRA and CDR2 YSYEKL. Trimming cost V 0 bases and J 0 bases, with 12 bases left between them. The CDR3 is made up of 17 amino acids.

This clonotype came up many times. The chain employs TRBV12-3 or TRBV12-4 and TRBJ2-1, with D possibly matching TRBD2 (6 bases). There are 13 residues in the CDR3. V lost 7 bases, J lost 9 bases, and 16 bases lay in between. The CDR3 DNA reads as TGTGCCAGCACCAAAGACCGGGGGAGTGAGCAGTTCTTC. Its protein is CASTKDRGSEQFF.

This clonotype has more than one count but fewer than ten. Here the CDR3 reads CASSQLGYTGELFF. The CDR3 DNA reads as TGTGCCAGCAGCCAACTGGGGTACACCGGGGAGCTGTTTTTT. The chain is built from TRBV7-6 and TRBJ2-2; D gene ambiguous. The CDR3 totals 14 residues. Between the trimmed V and J ends, which lost 5 bases and 3 bases, there was a span of 10 bases. Germline V gene lookup returns CDR1 SGHVS and CDR2 FNYEAQ.

The chain uses TRBV15 and TRBJ2-3; 13 bases line up with TRBD2. V trimming: 2 bases; J trimming: 3 bases; junction bases outside the gene matches: 8. Germline loops: CDR1 LNHNV, CDR2 YYDKDF (reference sequence). The CDR3 has 18 residues. The CDR3 sequence: CATSRSRTSGGHTDTQYF. The CDR3 DNA follows: TGTGCCACCAGCAGATCCCGGACTAGCGGGGGTCATACAGATACGCAGTATTTT.

This chain links TRBV7-8 with TRBJ1-1; a possible D gene is TRBD1 (6 bases). The CDR3 runs to 14 residues. Trimming cost V 5 bases and J 3 bases, with 13 bases left between them. CDR1 and CDR2 (germline): SGHVS, FQNEAQ. The DNA for the CDR3 is TGTGCCAGCAGCCATAGCGGACAGTACACTGAAGCTTTCTTT. As protein: CASSHSGQYTEAFF.

V is TRBV5-1 and J is TRBJ2-1; the D call may be TRBD1 or TRBD2 (5 bases each). Per the germline V gene, CDR1 is SGHRS and CDR2 is YFSETQ. The ends were cut back, 3 bases at V and 8 bases at J, with 12 bases in the middle. The CDR3 loop spans 13 amino acids. The CDR3 is CASSWDPSDEQFF. CDR3 coding DNA: TGCGCCAGCAGCTGGGACCCGTCTGATGAGCAGTTCTTC.

This chain links TRBV5-6 with TRBJ2-1, with TRBD2 matching 7 bases. This CDR3 has 14 amino acids. Germline V gene data show CDR1 as SGHDT and CDR2 as YYEEEE. With V trimmed by 5 bases and J by 6 bases, 8 bases remained unmatched. CDR3 loop: CASRLVGGTNEQFF. Here the CDR3 DNA reads TGTGCCAGCAGACTAGTCGGGGGGACCAATGAGCAGTTCTTC. Combining the CDR3 with reference TRBV5-6 and TRBJ2-1 gives the whole variable domain DAGVTQSPTHLIKTRGQQVTLRCSPKSGHDTVSWYQQALGQGPQFIFQYYEEEERQRGNFPDRFSGHQFPNYSSELNVNALLLGDSALYLCASRLVGGTNEQFFGPGTRLTVL.

V and J are TRBV6-1 and TRBJ1-1; no definite D call. The CDR3 has 11 residues. With 8 bases removed from V and 10 bases from J, the gap between germline ends came to 14 bases. The germline CDR1 and CDR2 sequences are MNHNS and SASEGT. The CDR3 protein is CASHVNGRAFF. The CDR3, as DNA: TGTGCCAGCCATGTGAATGGGAGAGCTTTCTTT.

This sequence joins TRBV25-1 and TRBJ1-4; D uncertain. Germline CDR1 MGHDK, CDR2 SYGVNS. The CDR3 runs to 12 residues. V lost 2 bases, J lost 8 bases, and 6 bases lay in between. CDR3 sequence reads: CASSESGEKLFF. As DNA, the CDR3 is TGTGCCAGCAGTGAAAGTGGAGAAAAACTGTTTTTT.